The 25 T cell receptor beta chains below all came from one sample that was sequenced in a study of cytomegalovirus exposure and HLA in healthy donors. The PCR contained 60 Vbeta and 13 Jbeta primers. TCRdb keeps only in-frame clones here, not all; method: immunoSEQ multiplex PCR. The repertoire holds around 160,000 clones, with 75% to 85% as singletons. The sample consisted of PBMCs. All receptors come from a male donor in good health and CMV-seropositive.

The chain links TRBV6-4 to TRBJ1-1; maybe TRBD1 (6 bases). The CDR3 is 13 amino acids. Between the trimmed V and J ends, which lost 4 bases and 1 base, there was a span of 7 bases. The V gene's germline CDR1 is MRHNA and CDR2 SNTAGT. CDR3 nucleotide sequence: TGTGCCAGCAGTGGGGGGCCGAACACTGAAGCTTTCTTT. Amino acid sequence: CASSGGPNTEAFF.

There are a few counts of this clone. V is TRBV30 and J is TRBJ1-1, with TRBD1 as a possible D gene (6 bases). V gave up 2 bases and J gave up 5 bases, with 9 bases separating them. This CDR3 spans 12 amino acids. The germline CDR1 and CDR2 sequences are GTSNPN and SVGIG (reference sequence). The CDR3: CAWSPGETEAFF. DNA of the CDR3: TGTGCCTGGAGTCCAGGGGAGACTGAAGCTTTCTTT.

The CDR3 is CASRTGTGIDEQYF. As DNA, the CDR3 is TGTGCCAGCAGAACCGGGACAGGGATCGACGAGCAGTACTTC. The rearrangement joins TRBV27 to TRBJ2-7; 9 bases fit TRBD1. The CDR3 contains 14 residues. Germline V gene lookup returns CDR1 MNHEY and CDR2 SMNVEV (reference sequence). The V gene end was trimmed by 6 bases and the J gene end by 5 bases; junction bases not matched to a gene: 8.

This chain links TRBV4-2 with TRBJ1-1, with 8 bases matching TRBD1. CDR1 and CDR2 from the germline V gene are LGHNA and YNFKEQ. The ends lost 1 base at V and 10 bases at J; junction bases unmatched: 14. CDR3 size: 16 residues. CDR3: CASSQAIYNRGDRAFF. The CDR3, as DNA: TGTGCCAGCAGCCAAGCCATTTACAACAGGGGGGATCGAGCTTTCTTT.

The chain links TRBV9 to TRBJ2-3; no reliable D call. CDR3 length: 13 residues. Germline V gene data show CDR1 as SGDLS and CDR2 as YYNGEE. V shed 6 bases and J shed 0 bases, with 8 bases lying between them. CDR3 coding DNA: TGTGCCAGCACTCAGGCCAGCACAGATACGCAGTATTTT. Translated, it gives CASTQASTDTQYF.

The chain carries TRBV2 and TRBJ1-2; the D is unclear. CDR1 and CDR2 from the germline V gene are SNHLY and FYNNEI. The ends were cut back, 2 bases at V and 4 bases at J, with 11 bases in the middle. The CDR3 is 14 amino acids. CDR3 in DNA: TGTGCCAGCAGTGAATATTCGGGAGCCTATGGCTACACCTTC. It encodes CASSEYSGAYGYTF.

This clone has a handful of counts. The CDR3 reads CASSQGQVGNSPLHF. The CDR3 bases are TGCGCCAGCAGCCAGGGACAGGTGGGCAATTCACCCCTCCACTTT. J is TRBJ1-6 and V is TRBV4-1; TRBD1 aligns across 8 bases. In germline, CDR1 is MGHRA, CDR2 YSYEKL. The CDR3 spans 15 residues. J gave up 7 bases and V 3 bases, and 5 bases lay outside the gene matches.

J is TRBJ1-1 and V is TRBV30; perhaps TRBD1 as D (6 bases). Trimming removed 4 bases from V and 7 bases from J, with 19 bases in between. The length of the CDR3 is 14 residues. CDR1 and CDR2 (germline): GTSNPN, SVGIG (reference sequence). The CDR3 DNA sequence: TGTGCCTGGAAATGGGGGCAGGTGGGGAGTGAAGCTTTCTTT. Protein sequence: CAWKWGQVGSEAFF.

The rearrangement links TRBV30 to TRBJ1-1, with a tentative D call TRBD1 (5 bases). The CDR3 length is 15 residues. Looked up from germline, CDR1 is GTSNPN and CDR2 is SVGIG (reference sequence). The germline V and J ends were trimmed by 2 bases and 2 bases, with 15 bases remaining between them. The CDR3, as DNA: TGTGCCTGGAGTTCGGGACTGGGGAGAAACACTGAAGCTTTCTTT. Translating gives CAWSSGLGRNTEAFF.

V gene TRBV29-1 combines with J gene TRBJ2-1, with D unclear. CDR3 length: 18 residues. V shed 3 bases and J shed 1 base, with 22 bases lying between them. Germline values: CDR1 SQVTM, CDR2 ANQGSEA. CDR3 protein: CSVDILGFRLQSYNEQFF. CDR3 DNA: TGCAGCGTTGATATACTTGGTTTTCGCCTCCAATCCTACAATGAGCAGTTCTTC.

The sample holds a few counts of this clone. This chain links TRBV30 with TRBJ2-5, with TRBD2 matching over 9 bases. This CDR3 comprises 14 residues. Trimming at V came to 4 bases and at J to 5 bases, leaving 8 bases not matched to a gene. CDR1 and CDR2 from the germline V gene are GTSNPN and SVGIG (reference sequence). DNA of the CDR3: TGTGCCTGGACCCCGGGACTAGCAGGGGAGACCCAGTACTTC. Translating it yields CAWTPGLAGETQYF.

This clone has only one observation. V and J are TRBV11-3 and TRBJ2-1; D may be TRBD1 (5 bases). The CDR3 runs 14 residues. Trimming stripped 3 bases from V and 1 base from J, with 7 bases between. Germline V gene lookup returns CDR1 SGHNT and CDR2 YENEEA. The CDR3 nucleotides read TGTGCCAGCAGCTTGAAGGGGTCCTACAATGAGCAGTTCTTC. Its translation is CASSLKGSYNEQFF.

This sequence joins TRBV20-1 and TRBJ2-1; D uncertain. The CDR3 spans 11 residues. V lost 5 bases and J lost 2, with 4 bases in between. CDR1 is DFQATT, CDR2 SNEGSKA, per germline (reference sequence). CDR3 nucleotides: TGCAGTGCTGCTACCTACAATGAGCAGTTCTTC. Encoded protein: CSAATYNEQFF.

The chain has TRBV9 and TRBJ2-4; 11 bases match TRBD1. V shed 3 bases and J 7 bases; nucleotides not matched to a gene: 3. CDR1 is SGDLS, CDR2 YYNGEE, per germline. This CDR3 spans 14 amino acids. The DNA of the CDR3 is TGTGCCAGCAGCGCCGGGACAGGGGGGAACATTCAGTACTTC. Translated, it gives CASSAGTGGNIQYF. Based on the CDR3 plus reference TRBV9 and TRBJ2-4, the full variable domain is DSGVTQTPKHLITATGQRVTLRCSPRSGDLSVYWYQQSLDQGLQFLIQYYNGEERAKGNILERFSAQQFPDLHSELNLSSLELGDSALYFCASSAGTGGNIQYFGAGTRLSVL.

A few counts support this clone. V is TRBV6-1 and J is TRBJ1-1, with D hard to call. V gave up 2 bases and J gave up 0 bases, with 10 bases separating them. From germline, CDR1 is MNHNS and CDR2 SASEGT. The CDR3 runs to 15 residues. Written as DNA, the CDR3 is TGTGCCAGCAGTGAAAGCCACTTCATGAACACTGAAGCTTTCTTT. It encodes CASSESHFMNTEAFF.

The chain links TRBV7-3 to TRBJ2-3; TRBD2 matches 8 bases. There are 16 residues in the CDR3. The V gene end was trimmed by 2 bases and the J gene end by 1 base; junction bases not matched to a gene: 5. In germline, CDR1 is SGHTA, CDR2 FQGTGA. DNA for the CDR3: TGTGCCAGCAGCTTATACGGGCGGGGGGGCACAGATACGCAGTATTTT. It specifies CASSLYGRGGTDTQYF.

The chain employs TRBV7-9 and TRBJ2-1; a possible D gene is TRBD2 (6 bases). Trimming stripped 2 bases from V and 10 bases from J, with 21 bases between. Germline V gives CDR1 SEHNR, CDR2 FQNEAQ (reference sequence). CDR3 size: 16 residues. Here the CDR3 reads CASSLRKSVGGGEQFF. The CDR3 DNA reads as TGTGCCAGCAGCTTACGGAAGTCAGTGGGGGGTGGAGAGCAGTTCTTC.

This sequence joins TRBV5-6 and TRBJ2-7; perhaps TRBD2 as D (7 bases). V shed 0 bases and J shed 1 base, with 11 bases lying between them. This CDR3 is built from 15 residues. Germline V gives CDR1 SGHDT, CDR2 YYEEEE. CDR3 in DNA: TGTGCCAGCAGCTTGGGGGGGGGCGGATCCTACGAGCAGTACTTC. Residues: CASSLGGGGSYEQYF.

The rearrangement uses TRBV9 and TRBJ2-2; the match to TRBD2 covers 7 bases. After removal of 1 base from V and 4 bases from J, the junction contained 4 bases not matched to a gene. This CDR3 has 15 amino acids. The V gene's germline CDR1 is SGDLS and CDR2 YYNGEE. CDR3 protein: CASSVSGAFTGELFF. In DNA form, the CDR3 reads TGTGCCAGCAGCGTAAGCGGGGCCTTCACCGGGGAGCTGTTTTTT.

This clone was counted once. This sequence joins TRBV19 and TRBJ1-3, with 9 bases fitting TRBD1. The CDR3 covers 16 residues. With V trimmed by 3 bases and J by 3 bases, 6 bases remained unmatched. Germline V gene data show CDR1 as LNHDA and CDR2 as SQIVND (reference sequence). The CDR3 reads CASSILAGQGGNTIYF. CDR3 in DNA: TGTGCCAGTAGTATCTTGGCGGGACAGGGTGGAAACACCATATATTTT.

The V and J genes are TRBV7-2 and TRBJ2-7; 10 positions agree with TRBD2. The CDR3 loop spans 17 amino acids. Germline assignment: CDR1 SGHTA and CDR2 FQGNSA. Trimming at V came to 5 bases and at J to 0 bases, leaving 10 bases not matched to a gene. DNA of the CDR3: TGTGCCAGCAGCCATTTGCTAGCGGGGGCTTACTCCTACGAGCAGTACTTC. Amino acids: CASSHLLAGAYSYEQYF. The variable domain in full, with the rest retrieved from reference TRBV7-2 and TRBJ2-7, is GAGVSQSPSNKVTEKGKDVELRCDPISGHTALYWYRQSLGQGLEFLIYFQGNSAPDKSGLPSDRFSAERTGGSVSTLTIQRTQQEDSAVYLCASSHLLAGAYSYEQYFGPGTRLTVT.

The genes are TRBV7-6 and TRBJ2-1; tentatively, D is TRBD2 (5 bases). The ends were cut back, 1 base at V and 7 bases at J, with 11 bases in the middle. The germline V gene encodes CDR1 SGHVS and CDR2 FNYEAQ. The CDR3 covers 14 residues. The CDR3 DNA sequence: TGTGCCAGCAGCTTAGTAGATAGCGCTAATGAGCAGTTCTTC. It codes for CASSLVDSANEQFF.

This clone turned up a few times. V gene TRBV4-2 combines with J gene TRBJ1-4; TRBD1 might be the D (6 bases). Per the germline V gene, CDR1 is LGHNA and CDR2 is YNFKEQ. Trimming left V 3 bases short and J 1 base short, with 9 bases between. CDR3 length equals 15 residues. The CDR3 DNA follows: TGTGCCAGCAGCCAGGCGGACAGAACTAATGAAAAACTGTTTTTT. This gives the protein CASSQADRTNEKLFF.

The chain has TRBV19 and TRBJ2-2, with D perhaps TRBD1 (5 bases). V lost 7 bases to trimming and J lost 5 bases, with 8 bases between them. The CDR3 length is 12 residues. Germline V lookup: CDR1 LNHDA, CDR2 SQIVND (reference sequence). CDR3 sequence: CASNPGTGELFF. The CDR3 DNA follows: TGTGCCAGTAATCCAGGGACCGGGGAGCTGTTTTTT.

The chain is built from TRBV6-1 and TRBJ2-3; 8 bases are a match to TRBD1. Per the germline V gene, CDR1 is MNHNS and CDR2 is SASEGT. The CDR3 runs 15 residues. V shed 4 bases, J shed 9 bases, and the junction held 12 bases outside the gene matches. CDR3 nucleotide sequence: TGTGCCAGCAGTGCGGGACAGGTAGTATTAACGACGCAGTATTTT. It encodes CASSAGQVVLTTQYF.